Listed here is a single TCR beta chain. Trimming stripped 4 bases from V and 2 bases from J, with 13 bases between. CDR3 size: 14 residues. Germline V gene lookup returns CDR1 SQVTM and CDR2 ANQGSEA. This sample is part of a study of human T cells and chemical hapten exposure. Whole-study context: On about 2 cm by about 2 cm of upper inner arm skin, sensitization was performed with 2% DPC.

The sample's time point: patch test 2, 6 weeks after DPC sensitization. Treatment of the sample: therapeutic diphenylcyclopropenone sensitization with weekly scalp DPC. Unique molecular identifiers were affixed to discrete cDNA molecules within the library. MiXCR, applied by TCRdb to the RACE reads, yields one record per CDR3 protein. The sample consists of approximately 68,000 distinct CDR3 sequences, 8.5% of them appearing once. This TCR came from a woman aged 45-65 years with alopecia areata. Some clones in this sample may be carry-over from other donors' samples. The chain links TRBV29-1 to TRBJ2-3; D remains ambiguous. Source: whole blood, taken in connection with sensitization to the hapten diphenylcyclopropenone (DPC). The DNA for the CDR3 is TGCAGCGTTGCGACTTGGGCCCCCACAGATACGCAGTATTTT. Protein: CSVATWAPTDTQYF.